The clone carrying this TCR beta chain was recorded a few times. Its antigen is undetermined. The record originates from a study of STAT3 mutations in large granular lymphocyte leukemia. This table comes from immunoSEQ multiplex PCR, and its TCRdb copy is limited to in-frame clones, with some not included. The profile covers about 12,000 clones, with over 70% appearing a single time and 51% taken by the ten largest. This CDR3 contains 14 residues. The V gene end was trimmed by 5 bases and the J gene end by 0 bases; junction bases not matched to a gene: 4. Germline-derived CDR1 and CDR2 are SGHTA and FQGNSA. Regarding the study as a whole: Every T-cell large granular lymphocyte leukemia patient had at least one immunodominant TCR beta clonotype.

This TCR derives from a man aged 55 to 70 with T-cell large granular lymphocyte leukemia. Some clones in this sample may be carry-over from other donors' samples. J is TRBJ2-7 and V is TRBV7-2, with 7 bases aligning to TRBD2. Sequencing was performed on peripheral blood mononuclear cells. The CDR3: CASSPSGTSYEQYF. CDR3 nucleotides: TGTGCCAGCAGCCCCAGCGGGACCTCCTACGAGCAGTACTTC.